Given below is one T cell receptor beta chain in context. The sample originates from a study of T cell changes during pregnancy in multiple sclerosis. Germline CDR1 and CDR2: SGHTA and FQGNSA. The CDR3 is made up of 12 amino acids. Trimming took 6 bases from V and 3 from J, leaving 7 bases between them. Assay: immunoSEQ multiplex PCR; the TCRdb copy retains only in-frame clones and omits some. The sample holds around 62,000 clones, 90% seen once. The receptor comes from a female donor with multiple sclerosis, enrolled in a pregnancy study. The sample in question was peripheral blood, obtained in the third trimester of pregnancy. The chain joins TRBV7-2 to TRBJ2-3; maybe TRBD1 (5 bases). CDR3 DNA sequence: TGTGCCAGCAGACAGGTGACAGATACGCAGTATTTT. This sequence encodes CASRQVTDTQYF.